Included here is one TCR beta chain sequence, with context. This record belongs to a study of memory CD4+ T cells and cytomegalovirus serostatus. Overall study context: Healthy Belgian adult donors included nine or ten CMV-positive and approximately 25 CMV-negative people.

Profiled with immunoSEQ multiplex PCR; TCRdb holds only in-frame clones, not every one. The sample holds roughly 45,000 clones, approximately 84% seen once. The sort gate was single viable CD3+CD4+CD8-CD45RO+ cells for memory CD4+ T cells. After thawing, CD4+ T cells were positively selected. The CDR3 sequence is 12 residues long. The germline V gene encodes CDR1 KGHSH and CDR2 LQKENI. V lost 6 bases, J lost 7 bases, and 10 bases lay in between. The receptor's source is an adult in good health and CMV-seronegative. Sample: memory CD4+ T cells from blood. The chain is built from TRBV18 and TRBJ2-1, with D uncertain. CDR3 residues: CASSPSWNEQFF. DNA for the CDR3: TGTGCCAGCTCGCCTTCATGGAATGAGCAGTTCTTC.